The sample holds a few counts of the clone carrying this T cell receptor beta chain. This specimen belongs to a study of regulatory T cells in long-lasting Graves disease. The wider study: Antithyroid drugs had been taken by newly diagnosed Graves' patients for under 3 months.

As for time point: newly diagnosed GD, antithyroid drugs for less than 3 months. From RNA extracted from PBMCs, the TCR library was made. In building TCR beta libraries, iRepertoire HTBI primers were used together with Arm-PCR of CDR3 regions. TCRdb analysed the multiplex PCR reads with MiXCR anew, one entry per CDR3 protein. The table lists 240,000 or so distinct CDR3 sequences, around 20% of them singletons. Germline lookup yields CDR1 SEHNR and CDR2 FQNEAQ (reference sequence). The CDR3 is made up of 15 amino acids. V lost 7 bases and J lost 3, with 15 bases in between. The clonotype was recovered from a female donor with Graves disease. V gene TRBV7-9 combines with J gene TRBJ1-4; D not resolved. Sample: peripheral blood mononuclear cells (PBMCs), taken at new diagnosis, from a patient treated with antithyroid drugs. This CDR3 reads CASTPLATPNEKLFF. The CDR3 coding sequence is TGTGCCAGCACCCCGTTAGCGACACCTAATGAAAAACTGTTTTTT.